The 16 T cell receptor beta chains presented below share a single source sample, sequenced in a study of tumor and adjacent non-tumor tissue in lung cancer. This sample's RNA came from whole unsorted tissue. The library came from three nested PCR rounds adapted from ARM-PCR protocols. TCRdb ran MiXCR on the multiplex PCR reads and lists one entry per CDR3 protein. Among over 85,000 distinct CDR3 sequences listed, around 82% were seen once. Sequencing used lung tumor tissue. These receptor sequences come from a man aged 70-80 years with non-small cell lung cancer.

With regard to this clonotype: One end of the junction fails to match germline, which may point to a read error. The chain joins TRBV10-2 to TRBJ1-1; 8 bases match TRBD1. The CDR3 consists of 12 residues. Per germline, CDR1 WSHSY and CDR2 SAAADI. The CDR3 loop is CDSRDRGAEAIF. The CDR3 DNA reads as TGCGACAGCAGAGACAGGGGCGCTGAAGCTATCTTT.

Turning to this clonotype: One end of the junction varies from germline; a read error may be responsible. The CDR3 sequence: CTISEQGGNQPRHF. The CDR3 DNA is TGTACCATCAGTGAACAGGGCGGCAATCAGCCCCGGCATTTT. This chain links TRBV10-3 with TRBJ1-5, with D possibly matching TRBD1 (6 bases). Germline-derived CDR1 and CDR2 are ENHRY and SYGVKD. This CDR3 contains 14 residues.

Points on this clonotype: One end of the junction fails to match germline, which may point to a read error. The chain links TRBV29-1 to TRBJ2-7, with TRBD1 identical over 12 bases. The length of the CDR3 is 17 residues. The germline gives CDR1 SQVTM, CDR2 ANQGSEA. The CDR3: CIVAGTGGLGSSREQYF. The CDR3 DNA sequence: TGCATCGTAGCCGGGACAGGGGGCCTAGGGTCATCCCGGGAGCAGTATTTC.

This chain joins TRBV28 and TRBJ2-1; unclear D gene. Trimming pared 6 bases from V and 15 bases from J, leaving 24 bases between. Germline V CDR1 and CDR2: MDHEN, SYDVKM. The CDR3 has 14 amino acids. In DNA form, the CDR3 reads TGTGCCAGCAGCCTCCTCGTGGGCAAACATGAGTGGTTCTTC. Translation gives CASSLLVGKHEWFF.

A word on this clonotype: The conserved phenylalanine or tryptophan normally closing the CDR3 is absent here, so this likely arose from a read error. This chain connects TRBV6-1 to TRBJ2-5, with D uncertain. Germline CDR1 MNHNS, CDR2 SASEGT. This CDR3 spans 13 amino acids. Trimming pared 0 bases from V and 11 bases from J, leaving 13 bases between. CDR3 in amino acids: CASSEAGGPRQYL. The DNA of the CDR3 is TGTGCCAGCAGTGAAGCTGGTGGGCCCCGGCAGTACTTA.

Worth noting for this clonotype: This sequence may be a read error, since a much larger clone differs from it by one base. This CDR3 fails to terminate in the conserved phenylalanine or tryptophan, so it likely reflects a read error. The J gene is TRBJ1-3, the V gene TRBV6-6; D is possibly TRBD1 (5 bases). This CDR3 is 13 amino acids long. The germline gives CDR1 MNHNY, CDR2 SVGAGI (reference sequence). Deletions cut 4 bases from V and 5 bases from J, with 9 bases between. As DNA, the CDR3 is TGTGCCAGCAGTTTCTCGGACAGAAACACCATATATCTT. This gives the protein CASSFSDRNTIYL.

Concerning this clonotype: The junction shows a germline mismatch at one end, possibly a read error. V is TRBV28 and J is TRBJ2-3, with 9 bases lining up with TRBD1. This CDR3 has 16 amino acids. In germline, CDR1 is MDHEN, CDR2 SYDVKM. The CDR3 sequence is CTSSSWDRDSTDTQYF. The CDR3 DNA is TGTACCAGCAGTTCGTGGGACAGGGATAGCACAGATACGCAGTATTTT.

This clonotype was seen a single time. A read error is likely, as this CDR3 ends without the conserved phenylalanine or tryptophan. The chain employs TRBV6-5 and TRBJ2-3; 7 bases are shared with TRBD1. Germline V gene data show CDR1 as MNHEY and CDR2 as SVGAGI. V was clipped by 7 bases and J by 4 bases; unmatched bases: 8. This CDR3 contains 14 residues. The CDR3 coding sequence is TGTGCCAGCATTAGACGACAGGGTCCAGATACGCAGTATTAT. Translated: CASIRRQGPDTQYY.

CDR3 DNA sequence: TGTGCCTGGTGTCTCCGCGGGAATGAGCAGTTCTTC. Translation: CAWCLRGNEQFF. V usage is TRBV30 and J usage is TRBJ2-1, with a possible D match to TRBD2 (5 bases). The ends were cut back, 5 bases at V and 7 bases at J, with 12 bases in the middle. The CDR3 consists of 12 residues. The germline CDR1 and CDR2 sequences are GTSNPN and SVGIG (reference sequence).

Worth noting for this clonotype: This CDR3 fails to terminate in the conserved phenylalanine or tryptophan, so it likely reflects a read error. V usage is TRBV6-2 or TRBV6-3 and J usage is TRBJ2-1; no reliable D call. Trimming removed 8 bases at V and 4 bases at J, with 12 bases between. The V gene's germline CDR1 is MNHEY and CDR2 SVGEGT. The CDR3 is 13 amino acids. CDR3 region: CASERGGYNEQFL. As DNA, the CDR3 is TGTGCCAGCGAGAGAGGCGGTTACAATGAGCAGTTCTTA.

Regarding this clonotype: One end of the junction does not line up with germline, which may come from a read error. The genes are TRBV11-2 and TRBJ2-1; D is unclear. CDR1 SGHAT and CDR2 FQNNGV come from the germline V gene. CDR3 length equals 18 residues. DNA for the CDR3: TGTGCCAGCAGCTTACATGTGCGGAACTGGACCTCATACATTGAGCAGTTCTTC. Amino acid sequence: CASSLHVRNWTSYIEQFF.

Concerning this clonotype itself: At one end, the junction sequence differs from germline, possibly due to a read error. This chain joins TRBV28 and TRBJ2-7; D perhaps matches TRBD1 (6 bases). The CDR3 spans 14 residues. Per germline, CDR1 MDHEN and CDR2 SYDVKM. The CDR3 spells CASTPTGFSYEKYF. In DNA form, the CDR3 reads TGTGCTAGCACCCCTACAGGGTTCTCGTACGAGAAGTACTTC. The full variable domain, rest sourced from reference TRBV28 and TRBJ2-7, is DVKVTQSSRYLVKRTGEKVFLECVQDMDHENMFWYRQDPGLGLRLIYFSYDVKMKEKGDIPEGYSVSREKKERFSLILESASTNQTSMYLCASTPTGFSYEKYFGPGTRLTVT.

As to this clonotype: At one end, the junction sequence differs from germline, possibly due to a read error. V is TRBV6-2 or TRBV6-3 and J is TRBJ2-2; 9 bases are a match to TRBD2. There are 16 residues in the CDR3. The germline gives CDR1 MNHEY, CDR2 SVGEGT. CDR3 nucleotide sequence: TGCGCCAGCACCCCCAGGACTAGCGTGGGGCTTCGGGAGCTGTTTTTT. Its translation is CASTPRTSVGLRELFF.

As regards this clonotype: The junction departs from the called germline gene at one end, perhaps through a read error. The chain has TRBV12-3 or TRBV12-4 and TRBJ2-1; perhaps TRBD1 as D (5 bases). The CDR3 is 16 amino acids. As DNA, the CDR3 is TGTACCAGCAGTACCGCAACAGGTATTTCCTACAATGAGCAGTTCTTC. It specifies CTSSTATGISYNEQFF.

As for this clonotype: At one of its ends the junction is not consistent with the germline gene, which may arise from a read error. The chain joins TRBV11-2 to TRBJ2-1; D is unresolved. Germline V CDR1 and CDR2: SGHAT, FQNNGV. The CDR3 extends over 18 amino acids. CDR3 DNA: TGTGCCGGCAGCTTACATGTACGTGACCGGGCCTTCTACAATGAGCAGTTCTTC. Translation gives CAGSLHVRDRAFYNEQFF.

About this clonotype itself: The junction and the germline gene differ at one end; a read error may be behind it. The V and J genes are TRBV5-1 and TRBJ1-1, with TRBD1 matching over 7 bases. This CDR3 comprises 14 residues. The germline gives CDR1 SGHRS, CDR2 YFSETQ. In nucleotides, the CDR3 is TGCGCCAGCAGCTTGATGACAGGGAGGACTGAAGCTATCTTT. The encoded protein is CASSLMTGRTEAIF.